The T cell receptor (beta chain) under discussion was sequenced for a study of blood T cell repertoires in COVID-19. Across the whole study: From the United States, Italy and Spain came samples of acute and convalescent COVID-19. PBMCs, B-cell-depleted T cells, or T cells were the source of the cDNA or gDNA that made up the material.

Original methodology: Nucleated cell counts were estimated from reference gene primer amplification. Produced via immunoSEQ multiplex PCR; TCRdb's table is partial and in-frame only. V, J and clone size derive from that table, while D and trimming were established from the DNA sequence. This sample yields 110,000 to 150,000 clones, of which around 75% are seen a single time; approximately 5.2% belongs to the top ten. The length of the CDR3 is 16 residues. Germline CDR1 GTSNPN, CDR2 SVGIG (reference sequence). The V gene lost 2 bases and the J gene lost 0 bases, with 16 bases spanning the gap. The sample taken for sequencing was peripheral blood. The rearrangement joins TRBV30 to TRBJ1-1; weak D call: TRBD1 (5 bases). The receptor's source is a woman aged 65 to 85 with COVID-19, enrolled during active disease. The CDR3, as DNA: TGTGCCTGGAGTCCGGGGGGAGTTCACATGAACACTGAAGCTTTCTTT. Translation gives CAWSPGGVHMNTEAFF.